These 9 T cell receptor beta chains came from one sample sequenced in a study of blood T cell repertoires in COVID-19. Measured with immunoSEQ multiplex PCR; TCRdb has only the in-frame clones, and not every one. The profile shows more than 85,000 clones, approximately 83% of them singletons. The sequenced sample was PBMCs or T cells enriched from blood (not recorded which). The receptor source for this set is a woman between 50 and 59 years old who had recovered from COVID-19.

V is TRBV2 and J is TRBJ2-7; 8 bases are shared with TRBD2. This CDR3 region has 14 residues. Germline CDR1 and CDR2: SNHLY and FYNNEI. Unmatched junction bases numbered 6, after V lost 4 bases and J lost 4 bases. DNA for the CDR3: TGTGCCAGCAGTGGTAGCGGGGTAACGTACGAGCAGTACTTC. This encodes CASSGSGVTYEQYF.

The CDR3 reads CAWSAGASTDTQYF. The CDR3 nucleotides are TGTGCCTGGTCGGCGGGGGCCAGCACAGATACGCAGTATTTT. V is TRBV30 and J is TRBJ2-3; tentatively, D is TRBD2 (7 bases). Per the germline V gene, CDR1 is GTSNPN and CDR2 is SVGIG (reference sequence). Trimming removed 5 bases from V and 0 bases from J, with 12 bases in between. The CDR3 runs 14 residues.

The rearrangement uses TRBV7-3 and TRBJ2-5; 9 bases align to TRBD2. Germline CDR1 reads SGHTA; CDR2 reads FQGTGA. The V segment lost 1 base and the J segment 5 bases; nucleotides outside the gene matches: 8. The CDR3 totals 16 residues. In nucleotides, the CDR3 is TGTGCCAGCAGCTTAAATCCGGCGGGGGGGCCTGAGACCCAGTACTTC. It is translated as CASSLNPAGGPETQYF.

The chain combines TRBV7-2 with TRBJ2-2, with 7 bases lining up with TRBD2. CDR1 is SGHTA, CDR2 FQGNSA, per germline. The trim removed 0 bases at V and 4 bases at J, leaving 5 bases unmatched. The CDR3 extends over 16 amino acids. DNA of the CDR3: TGTGCCAGCAGCTTAGCGGGAGGGCCGGGCACCGGGGAGCTGTTTTTT. Amino acids: CASSLAGGPGTGELFF.

This sequence joins TRBV20-1 and TRBJ2-7; TRBD1 matches 7 bases. Germline CDR1 reads DFQATT; CDR2 reads SNEGSKA (reference sequence). V lost 3 bases and J lost 2; bases outside the gene matches: 10. The CDR3 runs to 15 residues. CDR3 region: CSASRLGRGTYEQYF. CDR3 DNA: TGCAGTGCTAGTCGGCTCGGCAGGGGGACCTACGAGCAGTACTTC.

The V and J genes are TRBV29-1 and TRBJ2-7; tentative D call: TRBD2 (7 bases). V was shortened by 7 bases and J by 1 base, with 17 bases between the two germline ends. The CDR3 covers 14 residues. CDR1 SQVTM and CDR2 ANQGSEA come from the germline V gene. The CDR3 nucleotides read TGCAGCGCGGGGGGCCCTGGCGGGTCCTACGAGCAGTACTTC. This gives the protein CSAGGPGGSYEQYF.

The rearrangement uses TRBV3-1 (or the pseudogene TRBV3-2) and TRBJ1-2, with unresolved D. Deletions cut 5 bases from V and 4 bases from J, with 11 bases between. The germline CDR1 and CDR2 sequences are LGHDT and YNNKEL (reference sequence). This CDR3 has 13 amino acids. CDR3 nucleotide sequence: TGTGCCAGCAGCACACGAATTGGCTATGGCTACACCTTC. Translated, it gives CASSTRIGYGYTF.

V and J are TRBV2 and TRBJ1-4; no reliable D call. V dropped 8 bases and J dropped 8 bases, with 9 bases sitting between them. The CDR3 has 11 residues. Germline V lookup: CDR1 SNHLY, CDR2 FYNNEI. The CDR3 loop reads CASEVGEKLFF. The DNA for the CDR3 is TGTGCCAGCGAGGTCGGGGAAAAACTGTTTTTT.

This chain links TRBV5-1 with TRBJ1-6; 8 bases are a match to TRBD1. Trimming at V came to 3 bases and at J to 7 bases, leaving 3 bases not matched to a gene. Germline CDR1 SGHRS, CDR2 YFSETQ. The CDR3 spans 14 residues. The CDR3 loop reads CASSYTGGNSPLHF. CDR3 nucleotide sequence: TGCGCCAGCAGCTATACAGGGGGGAATTCACCCCTCCACTTT.